This TCR beta chain was recorded in a study of blood T cells in healthy people across ages. Each sample provided at least 5.5 micrograms of extracted total RNA. Using a J-beta primer mix together with a sample-barcoded 5' primer, a second PCR was run for about 6 to 12 cycles. Tags on each cDNA molecule came from a template-switch adaptor with 12 random nucleotides. TCRdb called the 5' RACE reads again in MiXCR, with one record for every CDR3 protein. The sample carries fewer than 1,200,000 distinct CDR3 sequences, approximately 25% recorded once. Trimming removed 1 base at V and 4 bases at J, with 10 bases between. The CDR3 is made up of 13 amino acids. Germline lookup yields CDR1 SQVTM and CDR2 ANQGSEA. In addition, the sample was reused for a study of T cells of mothers and their children. Per that paper: Unrelated mother-child pairs always had slightly, but never significantly, lower normalized overlap than related pairs.

Sequenced material: blood. The chain employs TRBV29-1 and TRBJ2-5; D unresolved. The origin of this receptor is a girl aged 2-10 years in good health. CDR3 region: CSVEGRLGETQYF. DNA of the CDR3: TGCAGCGTTGAAGGAAGACTGGGAGAGACCCAGTACTTC.